The 5 T cell receptor beta chains given below trace back to one sample, sequenced in a study of identifying expanded T cells in peripheral blood. Clones were read by immunoSEQ multiplex PCR, and TCRdb kept only the in-frame ones, dropping some. The sample shows about 89,000 clones, about 86% of them seen only once. The sequenced material came from blood. Every receptor here comes from a person aged 18 to 70 in good health.

The chain carries TRBV7-9 and TRBJ1-2; D is ambiguous. V was shortened by 5 bases and J by 1 base, with 14 bases between the two germline ends. The CDR3 consists of 15 residues. The V gene's germline CDR1 is SEHNR and CDR2 FQNEAQ (reference sequence). CDR3 nucleotides: TGTGCCAGCAGCGCTACCAGAAAAAATAACTATGGCTACACCTTC. As protein: CASSATRKNNYGYTF. Using reference TRBV7-9 and TRBJ1-2 for the parts outside the CDR3, the full variable domain is DTGVSQNPRHKITKRGQNVTFRCDPISEHNRLYWYRQTLGQGPEFLTYFQNEAQLEKSRLLSDRFSAERPKGSFSTLEIQRTEQGDSAMYLCASSATRKNNYGYTFGSGTRLTVV.

The chain joins TRBV10-2 to TRBJ1-2; possibly TRBD1 for D (5 bases). Germline-derived CDR1 and CDR2 are WSHSY and SAAADI. CDR3 length: 16 amino acids. Trimming pared 8 bases from V and 5 bases from J, leaving 24 bases between. The CDR3 DNA is TGCGCCAGCCAGGGAGGCCAAGCGAGGGTTCCTTATGGCTACACCTTC. Translating it yields CASQGGQARVPYGYTF.

This clone occurred once. The rearrangement uses TRBV6-6 and TRBJ2-7; 10 bases are shared with TRBD1. This CDR3 comprises 14 residues. Trimming took 5 bases from V and 7 from J; bases not matched to a gene: 8. Germline values: CDR1 MNHNY, CDR2 SVGAGI (reference sequence). The CDR3 nucleotides read TGTGCCAGCAGTACGGGACAGGGGACGGGGGAGCAGTACTTC. Translated, it gives CASSTGQGTGEQYF.

This chain connects TRBV5-6 to TRBJ1-5; D uncertain. V shed 2 bases and J shed 4 bases, with 10 bases lying between them. This CDR3 comprises 14 residues. Per germline, CDR1 SGHDT and CDR2 YYEEEE. CDR3 amino acids: CASSFWVSNQPQHF. The CDR3 DNA is TGTGCCAGCAGCTTTTGGGTTTCTAATCAGCCCCAGCATTTT.

CDR3 protein: CASSFRGAVTDTQYF. DNA for the CDR3: TGTGCCAGCAGTTTTAGGGGCGCGGTCACAGATACGCAGTATTTT. This chain connects TRBV27 to TRBJ2-3, with a tentative D call TRBD1 (5 bases). The V end was cut by 3 bases, the J end by 2 bases, with 12 bases between. The CDR3 is 15 residues long. Per germline, CDR1 MNHEY and CDR2 SMNVEV (reference sequence).